Shown below are 13 T cell receptor beta chains from a single sample sequenced in a study of T cells after yellow fever vaccination. MiXCR was run by TCRdb on the 5' RACE reads, yielding one entry per CDR3 protein. The data contain under 70,000 distinct CDR3 sequences, 7.1% of them singletons. The source was CD8+ T cells sorted from PBMCs, collected on the day of the first yellow fever vaccination. These receptors were taken from a man between 18 and 35 years old who received the YFV17D yellow fever vaccine.

As to this clonotype: This sequence may be a read error, since a much larger clone differs from it by one base. The V gene is TRBV5-1, the J gene TRBJ2-1, with TRBD2 matching over 8 bases. V trimming: 1 base; J trimming: 4 bases; junction bases outside the gene matches: 4. Looked up from germline, CDR1 is SGHRS and CDR2 is YFSETQ. There are 15 residues in the CDR3. CDR3 region: CASSLIRGGYNEQFF. CDR3 bases: TGCGCCAGCAGCTTGATACGGGGGGGTTACAATGAGCAGTTCTTC.

In its sample, this clonotype was seen a few times. This rearrangement joins TRBV5-1 to TRBJ2-7, with D perhaps matching TRBD1 or TRBD2 (5 bases each). Trimming shortened V by 7 bases and J by 1 base, and 15 bases separated the two germline ends. This CDR3 comprises 14 residues. Germline V gene sequence: CDR1 SGHRS, CDR2 YFSETQ. The CDR3 DNA is TGCGCCAGCGCGGAAAGGGACGGGTCCTACGAGCAGTACTTC. Translating gives CASAERDGSYEQYF.

This clonotype has only a few counts. This chain joins TRBV19 and TRBJ2-1, with 8 bases matching TRBD2. The CDR3 contains 14 residues. V was pared by 2 bases and J by 7 bases, with 4 bases of the junction left unmatched. Germline V gene data show CDR1 as LNHDA and CDR2 as SQIVND (reference sequence). This chain's CDR3 is CASSISGGANEQFF. The CDR3, as DNA: TGTGCCAGTAGTATATCGGGGGGGGCTAATGAGCAGTTCTTC.

This clonotype occurred many times. The chain links TRBV20-1 to TRBJ2-7; 7 bases map to TRBD2. CDR1 is DFQATT and CDR2 is SNEGSKA in the germline V gene (reference sequence). Trimming at V came to 4 bases and at J to 5 bases, leaving 2 bases not matched to a gene. The CDR3 is 11 residues long. CDR3 sequence: CSAKGGNEQYV. The CDR3 DNA sequence: TGCAGTGCTAAGGGAGGGAACGAGCAGTACGTC.

Here the CDR3 DNA reads TGCGCCAGCAGCCCGGCTAGCGGGGGCCTTGATACGCAGTATTTT. This codes for CASSPASGGLDTQYF. V usage is TRBV4-3 and J usage is TRBJ2-3; 10 bases are a match to TRBD2. With V trimmed by 4 bases and J by 6 bases, 7 bases remained unmatched. This CDR3 has 15 residues. The germline CDR1 and CDR2 sequences are LGHNA and YSLEER.

The V call is TRBV5-4, the J call TRBJ2-5; tentatively, D is TRBD1 (5 bases). The V gene lost 4 bases and the J gene lost 4 bases, with 17 bases spanning the gap. Germline-derived CDR1 and CDR2 are SGHNT and YYREEE (reference sequence). This CDR3 contains 15 residues. The CDR3: CASSETQGRRETQYF. DNA of the CDR3: TGTGCCAGCAGCGAGACTCAGGGCAGAAGAGAGACCCAGTACTTC.

The chain is built from TRBV29-1 and TRBJ2-1; 10 nucleotides align to TRBD2. The CDR3 sequence is 15 residues long. V shed 6 bases and J 10 bases; nucleotides not matched to a gene: 15. CDR1 is SQVTM, CDR2 ANQGSEA, per germline. The CDR3 reads CSVEKRGGRVAEQFF. The CDR3 nucleotides read TGCAGCGTGGAAAAGCGGGGGGGCCGAGTAGCCGAGCAGTTCTTC.

This clonotype appeared many times. Written as DNA, the CDR3 is TGTGCCAGCAGGTCTAGCGACTACAATGAGCAGTTCTTC. It specifies CASRSSDYNEQFF. This chain uses TRBV12-3 or TRBV12-4 with TRBJ2-1, with D possibly TRBD2 on 6 matching bases. The CDR3 has 13 residues. V was pared by 6 bases and J by 3 bases, with 9 bases between.

The sample holds a few counts of this clonotype. The V call is TRBV19, the J call TRBJ2-2, with 7 nucleotides matching TRBD1. The CDR3 covers 16 residues. With V trimmed by 6 bases and J by 0 bases, 7 bases remained unmatched. From germline, CDR1 is LNHDA and CDR2 SQIVND (reference sequence). CDR3 amino acids: CASSHTQGANTGELFF. The DNA for the CDR3 is TGTGCCAGTAGCCATACCCAGGGGGCGAACACCGGGGAGCTGTTTTTT.

This clonotype was observed a few times. V usage is TRBV11-2 and J usage is TRBJ2-1, with D unclear. The length of the CDR3 is 13 residues. V was trimmed by 5 bases and J by 1 base, leaving 6 bases between them. Germline CDR1 SGHAT, CDR2 FQNNGV. The chain's CDR3 is CASSPTSYNEQFF. The CDR3 DNA reads TGTGCCAGCAGCCCCACATCCTACAATGAGCAGTTCTTC.

The chain uses TRBV12-3 or TRBV12-4 and TRBJ2-7; possibly TRBD1 or TRBD2 for D (5 bases each). This CDR3 has 14 amino acids. V lost 7 bases and J lost 3, with 16 bases in between. The CDR3 nucleotides read TGTGCCAGCACCGTCGGGACGTTAAGCTACGAGCAGTACTTC. Protein product: CASTVGTLSYEQYF.

This clonotype was picked up many times. The chain is built from TRBV6-2 or TRBV6-3 and TRBJ2-1; no definite D call. From germline, CDR1 is MNHEY and CDR2 SVGEGT. The CDR3 covers 13 residues. Trimming took 6 bases from V and 6 from J, leaving 12 bases between them. In DNA form, the CDR3 reads TGTGCCAGCAGCCGTCCCTCGGGCAATGAGCAGTTCTTC. Protein product: CASSRPSGNEQFF.

This clonotype was counted at least ten times. The CDR3 bases are TGTGCCAGCAGCTCACTAGAGGACAGTGCGGTGGGGGAGCAGTACTTC. Its translation is CASSSLEDSAVGEQYF. The chain has TRBV7-6 and TRBJ2-7, with D perhaps TRBD1 (6 bases). Looked up from germline, CDR1 is SGHVS and CDR2 is FNYEAQ. V lost 4 bases, J lost 7 bases, and 23 bases lay in between. The CDR3 has 16 amino acids.